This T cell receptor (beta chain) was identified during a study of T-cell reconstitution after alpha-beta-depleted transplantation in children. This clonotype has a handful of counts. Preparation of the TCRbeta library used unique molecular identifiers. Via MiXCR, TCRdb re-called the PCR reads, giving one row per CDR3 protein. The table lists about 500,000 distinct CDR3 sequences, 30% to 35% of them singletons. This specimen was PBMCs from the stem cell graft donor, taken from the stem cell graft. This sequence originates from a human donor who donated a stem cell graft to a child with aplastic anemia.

This chain's CDR3 is CASSPIGGLAGHEQFF. For the CDR3, the DNA is TGTGCCAGCAGTCCCATCGGGGGACTAGCGGGACACGAGCAGTTCTTC. This chain links TRBV12-3 or TRBV12-4 with TRBJ2-1; 13 nucleotides align to TRBD2. The V and J ends lost 5 bases and 10 bases, in that order; junction bases with no gene match: 11. This CDR3 contains 16 residues.